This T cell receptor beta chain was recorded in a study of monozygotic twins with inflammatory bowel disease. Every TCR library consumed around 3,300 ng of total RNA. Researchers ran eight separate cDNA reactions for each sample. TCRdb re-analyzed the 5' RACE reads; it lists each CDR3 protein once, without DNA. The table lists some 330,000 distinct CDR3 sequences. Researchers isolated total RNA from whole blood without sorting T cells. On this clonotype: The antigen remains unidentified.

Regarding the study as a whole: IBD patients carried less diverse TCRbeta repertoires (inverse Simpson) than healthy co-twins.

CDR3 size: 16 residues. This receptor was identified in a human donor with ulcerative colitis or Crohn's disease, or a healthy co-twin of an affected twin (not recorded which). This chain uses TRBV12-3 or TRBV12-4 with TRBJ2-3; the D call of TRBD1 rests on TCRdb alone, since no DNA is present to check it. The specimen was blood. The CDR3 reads CASSSDWTESADTQYF.